Below are 8 T cell receptor beta chains sequenced from a single sample in a study of CD8 T cells in Susac syndrome. With random hexamers, 0.5 to 1 ug RNA was reverse transcribed. TCRdb itself ran the immunoSEQ multiplex PCR reads through MiXCR, one entry per CDR3 protein. The sample has around 160,000 distinct CDR3 sequences, over 85% seen once. Sequencing was carried out using CD4+ T cells from PBMCs. These receptors all stem from a human donor in good health.

This chain uses TRBV7-2 with TRBJ2-3; possibly TRBD1 for D (5 bases). V lost 2 bases and J 6 bases, leaving 12 bases between the germline ends. The CDR3 covers 14 residues. In germline, CDR1 is SGHTA, CDR2 FQGNSA. CDR3: CASSLMAGADTQYF. The CDR3 DNA reads as TGTGCCAGCAGCTTAATGGCTGGGGCTGATACGCAGTATTTT. Looking up the rest from reference TRBV7-2 and TRBJ2-3 gives the full variable domain: GAGVSQSPSNKVTEKGKDVELRCDPISGHTALYWYRQSLGQGLEFLIYFQGNSAPDKSGLPSDRFSAERTGGSVSTLTIQRTQQEDSAVYLCASSLMAGADTQYFGPGTRLTVL.

CDR3 sequence reads: CAWSAAGSTDTQYF. The CDR3 bases are TGTGCCTGGAGTGCAGCTGGAAGCACAGATACGCAGTATTTT. The chain is built from TRBV30 and TRBJ2-3, with D uncertain. Between the trimmed V and J ends, which lost 1 base and 0 bases, there was a span of 8 bases. Germline CDR1 reads GTSNPN; CDR2 reads SVGIG (reference sequence). The CDR3 has 14 amino acids.

The chain recombines TRBV25-1 with TRBJ1-6; no clear D. This CDR3 is 14 amino acids long. From germline, CDR1 is MGHDK and CDR2 SYGVNS. V was cut by 1 base and J by 9 bases, with 10 bases left in between. The CDR3 protein is CASSESGYASPLHF. The CDR3 bases are TGTGCCAGCAGTGAATCTGGGTACGCTTCACCCCTCCACTTT.

The V gene is TRBV20-1, the J gene TRBJ1-5; 7 bases are a match to TRBD1. This CDR3 contains 12 residues. J lost 4 bases, V lost 6 bases, and 3 bases had no gene match. Germline CDR1 and CDR2: DFQATT and SNEGSKA (reference sequence). CDR3 coding DNA: TGCAGTGCAAGGGGACAGAATCAGCCCCAGCATTTT. The encoded protein is CSARGQNQPQHF.

V and J are TRBV28 and TRBJ2-7; maybe TRBD2 (5 bases). The CDR3 is made up of 14 amino acids. Per germline, CDR1 MDHEN and CDR2 SYDVKM. V was trimmed by 7 bases and J by 6 bases, leaving 19 bases between them. CDR3 bases: TGTGCCAGCACCCTACTAGACATGACCTGCGAGCAGTACTTC. This translates into CASTLLDMTCEQYF.

The chain links TRBV4-2 to TRBJ2-3; 8 bases line up with TRBD2. CDR1 and CDR2 (germline): LGHNA, YNFKEQ. The CDR3 sequence is 16 residues long. J lost 0 bases, V lost 4 bases, and 6 bases had no gene match. The CDR3 DNA is TGTGCCAGCAGCCTAGGACTAGCAGAGAGCACAGATACGCAGTATTTT. Protein product: CASSLGLAESTDTQYF.

The chain couples TRBV7-9 to TRBJ2-1, with D hard to call. Germline assignment: CDR1 SEHNR and CDR2 FQNEAQ (reference sequence). There are 11 residues in the CDR3. Trimming pared 1 base from V and 12 bases from J, leaving 7 bases between. CDR3 nucleotides: TGTGCCAGCAGCTTAGAAGGTCGGCAGTTCTTC. Residues: CASSLEGRQFF.

V is TRBV5-1 and J is TRBJ2-7, with TRBD1 as a possible D gene (5 bases). CDR1 and CDR2 (germline): SGHRS, YFSETQ. The CDR3 runs 13 residues. Between the trimmed V and J ends, which lost 1 base and 3 bases, there was a span of 8 bases. This chain's CDR3 is CASSLKGYYEQYF. The CDR3 DNA reads TGCGCCAGCAGCTTGAAGGGGTACTACGAGCAGTACTTC.